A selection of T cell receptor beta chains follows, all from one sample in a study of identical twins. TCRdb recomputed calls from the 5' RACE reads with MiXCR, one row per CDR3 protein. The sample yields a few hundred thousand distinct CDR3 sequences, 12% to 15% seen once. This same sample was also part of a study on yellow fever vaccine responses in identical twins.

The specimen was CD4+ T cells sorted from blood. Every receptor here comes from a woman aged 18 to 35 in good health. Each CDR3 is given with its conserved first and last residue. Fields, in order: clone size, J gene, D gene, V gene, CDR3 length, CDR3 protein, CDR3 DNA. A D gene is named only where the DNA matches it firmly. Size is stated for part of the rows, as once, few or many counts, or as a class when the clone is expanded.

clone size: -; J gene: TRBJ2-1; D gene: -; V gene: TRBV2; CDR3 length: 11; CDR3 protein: CASRALGEQFF; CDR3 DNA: TGTGCCAGCAGGGCTTTGGGAGAGCAGTTCTTC
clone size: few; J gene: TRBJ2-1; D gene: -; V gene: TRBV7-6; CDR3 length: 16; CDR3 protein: CASSLAPQGQYNEQFF; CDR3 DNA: TGTGCCAGCAGCTTAGCGCCTCAGGGTCAATACAATGAGCAGTTCTTC
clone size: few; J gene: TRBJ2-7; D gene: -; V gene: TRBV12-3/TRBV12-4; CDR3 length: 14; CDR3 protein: CASSPPGQRDEQYF; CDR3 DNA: TGTGCCAGCAGTCCCCCGGGACAGCGGGATGAGCAGTACTTC
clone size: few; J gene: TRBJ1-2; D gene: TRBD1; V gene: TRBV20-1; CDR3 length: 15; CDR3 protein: CSARDQGQGSHGYTF; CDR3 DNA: TGCAGTGCTAGAGATCAGGGACAGGGGTCTCATGGCTACACCTTC
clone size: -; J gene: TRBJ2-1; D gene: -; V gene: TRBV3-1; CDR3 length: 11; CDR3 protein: CASSQLHEQFF; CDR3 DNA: TGTGCCAGCAGCCAGCTTCATGAGCAGTTCTTC
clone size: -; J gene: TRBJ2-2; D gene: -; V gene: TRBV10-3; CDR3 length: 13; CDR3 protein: CAISDYNPGELFF; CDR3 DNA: TGTGCCATCAGTGATTATAACCCCGGGGAGCTGTTTTTT
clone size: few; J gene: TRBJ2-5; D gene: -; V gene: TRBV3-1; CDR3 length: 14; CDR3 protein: CASSQRGGQETQYF; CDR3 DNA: TGTGCCAGCAGCCAAAGGGGGGGCCAAGAGACCCAGTACTTC
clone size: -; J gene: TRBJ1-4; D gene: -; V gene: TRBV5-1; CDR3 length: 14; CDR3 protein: CASSTGQTNEKLFF; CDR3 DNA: TGCGCCAGCAGCACCGGACAAACTAATGAAAAACTGTTTTTT
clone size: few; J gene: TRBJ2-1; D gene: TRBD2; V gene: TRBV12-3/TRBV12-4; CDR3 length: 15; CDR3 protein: CASSNRLAAYNEQFF; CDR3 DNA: TGTGCCAGCAGTAACAGACTAGCGGCATACAATGAGCAGTTCTTC
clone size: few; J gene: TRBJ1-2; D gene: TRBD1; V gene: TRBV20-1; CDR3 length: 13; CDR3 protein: CSAPTGANDGYTF; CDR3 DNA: TGCAGTGCTCCGACAGGGGCCAACGATGGCTACACCTTC
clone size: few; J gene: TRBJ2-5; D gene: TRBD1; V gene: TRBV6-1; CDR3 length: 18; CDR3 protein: CASSRRQGTPEARETQYF; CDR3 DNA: TGTGCCAGCAGTCGGAGACAGGGAACGCCCGAAGCAAGGGAGACCCAGTACTTC
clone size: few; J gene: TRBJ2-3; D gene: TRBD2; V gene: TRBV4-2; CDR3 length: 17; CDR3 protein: CASSHPGGGANTDTQYF; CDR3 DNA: TGTGCCAGCAGCCACCCCGGCGGGGGGGCGAACACAGATACGCAGTATTTT
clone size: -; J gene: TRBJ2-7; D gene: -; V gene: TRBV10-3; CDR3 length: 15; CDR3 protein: CAINTSCPIGYEQYF; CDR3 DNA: TGTGCCATCAATACTAGCTGTCCGATCGGCTACGAGCAGTACTTC
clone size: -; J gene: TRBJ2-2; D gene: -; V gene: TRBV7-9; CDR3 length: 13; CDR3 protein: CASSFDTRGELFF; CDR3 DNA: TGTGCCAGCAGCTTCGACACGAGGGGGGAGCTGTTTTTT
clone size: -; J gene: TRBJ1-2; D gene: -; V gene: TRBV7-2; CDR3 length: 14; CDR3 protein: CASSLSGHGYGYTF; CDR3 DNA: TGTGCCAGCAGCTTAAGTGGACACGGCTATGGCTACACCTTC
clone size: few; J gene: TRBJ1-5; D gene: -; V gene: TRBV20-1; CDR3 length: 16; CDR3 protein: CSARDWGTGLNQPQHF; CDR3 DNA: TGCAGTGCTAGAGATTGGGGCACCGGACTCAATCAGCCCCAGCATTTT
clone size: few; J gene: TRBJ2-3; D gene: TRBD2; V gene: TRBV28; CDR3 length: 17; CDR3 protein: CASTTPTSGSRADTQYF; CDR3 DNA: TGTGCCAGCACCACTCCCACAAGCGGGAGTAGGGCAGATACGCAGTATTTT
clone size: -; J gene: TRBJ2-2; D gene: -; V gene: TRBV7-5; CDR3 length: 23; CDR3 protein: CISVSEAGFEWGLGLPNTGELFF; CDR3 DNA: -
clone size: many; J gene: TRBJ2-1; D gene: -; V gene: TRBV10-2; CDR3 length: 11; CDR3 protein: CASSDWDEQFF; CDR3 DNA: TGCGCCAGCAGTGACTGGGATGAGCAGTTCTTC
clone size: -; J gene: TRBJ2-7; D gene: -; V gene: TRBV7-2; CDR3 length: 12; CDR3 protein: CASSLVVYEQYF; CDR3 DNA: TGTGCCAGCAGCTTAGTGGTCTACGAGCAGTACTTC
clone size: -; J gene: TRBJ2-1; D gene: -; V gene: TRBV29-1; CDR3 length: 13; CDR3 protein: CSASASSYNEQFF; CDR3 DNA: TGCAGCGCTTCGGCGAGCTCCTACAATGAGCAGTTCTTC
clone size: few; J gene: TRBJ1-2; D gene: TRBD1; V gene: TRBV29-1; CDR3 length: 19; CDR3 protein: CSVELHLLTGAYPNYGYTF; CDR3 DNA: TGCAGCGTTGAACTCCATCTTTTGACAGGGGCATATCCTAACTATGGCTACACCTTC
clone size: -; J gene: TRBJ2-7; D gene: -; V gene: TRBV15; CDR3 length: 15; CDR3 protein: CATSRRLESSYEQYF; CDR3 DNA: TGTGCCACCAGCAGACGACTAGAAAGCTCCTACGAGCAGTACTTC
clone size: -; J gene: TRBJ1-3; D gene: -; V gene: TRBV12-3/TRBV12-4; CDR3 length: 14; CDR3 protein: CASRQTASGNTIYF; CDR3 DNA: TGTGCCAGCAGACAGACAGCCTCTGGAAACACCATATATTTT
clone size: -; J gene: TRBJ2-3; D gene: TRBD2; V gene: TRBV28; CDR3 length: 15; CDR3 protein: CASREGRGGTDTQYF; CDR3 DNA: TGTGCCAGCCGCGAAGGGAGGGGTGGCACAGATACGCAGTATTTT
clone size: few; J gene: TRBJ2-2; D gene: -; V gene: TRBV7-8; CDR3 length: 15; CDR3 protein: CASSLAVAGTGELFF; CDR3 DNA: TGTGCCAGCAGCTTAGCGGTGGCGGGCACCGGGGAGCTGTTTTTT
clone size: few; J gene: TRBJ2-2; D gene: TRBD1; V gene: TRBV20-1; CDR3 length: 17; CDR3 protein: CSAPGQGRGPTPGELFF; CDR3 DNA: TGCAGTGCGCCGGGACAGGGTCGGGGGCCCACACCCGGGGAGCTGTTTTTT
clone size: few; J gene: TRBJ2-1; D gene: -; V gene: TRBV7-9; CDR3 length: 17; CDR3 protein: CASSPSVGGSVFHEQFF; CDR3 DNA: TGTGCCAGCAGCCCAAGCGTTGGGGGGTCGGTTTTCCATGAGCAGTTCTTC
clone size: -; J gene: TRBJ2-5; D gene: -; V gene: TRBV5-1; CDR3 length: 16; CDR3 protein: CASSPRSQASQETQYF; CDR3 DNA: TGCGCCAGCAGCCCCCGGTCTCAGGCCTCCCAAGAGACCCAGTACTTC
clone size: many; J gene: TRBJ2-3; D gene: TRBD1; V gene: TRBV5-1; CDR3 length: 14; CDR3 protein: CASSSDRVGDTQYF; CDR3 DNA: TGCGCCAGCAGCTCCGACAGGGTCGGTGATACGCAGTATTTT
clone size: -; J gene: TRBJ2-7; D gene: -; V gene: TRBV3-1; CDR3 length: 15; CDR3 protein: CASSPSGLFNYEQYF; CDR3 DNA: TGTGCCAGCAGCCCATCGGGACTCTTCAACTACGAGCAGTACTTC
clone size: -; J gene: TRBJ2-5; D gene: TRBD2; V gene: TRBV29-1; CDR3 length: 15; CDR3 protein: CSVERTSRRRETQYF; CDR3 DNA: TGCAGCGTTGAAAGGACTAGCCGGAGGAGAGAGACCCAGTACTTC
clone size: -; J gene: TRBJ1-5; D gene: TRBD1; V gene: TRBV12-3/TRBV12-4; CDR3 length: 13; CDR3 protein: CASSRQGDMPQHF; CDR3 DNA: TGTGCCAGCAGTCGACAGGGTGACATGCCCCAGCATTTT
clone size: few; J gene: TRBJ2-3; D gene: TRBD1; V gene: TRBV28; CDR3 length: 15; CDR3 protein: CASSPADRVGDTQYF; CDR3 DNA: TGTGCCAGCAGTCCCGCGGACAGGGTAGGAGATACGCAGTATTTT
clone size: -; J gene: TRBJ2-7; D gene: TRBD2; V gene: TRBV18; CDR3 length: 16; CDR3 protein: CASGTGLAGFSYEQYF; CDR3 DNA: TGTGCCAGCGGGACCGGACTAGCGGGTTTTTCCTACGAGCAGTACTTC
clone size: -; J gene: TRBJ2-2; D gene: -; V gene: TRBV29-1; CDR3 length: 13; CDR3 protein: CSVGRGSPGELFF; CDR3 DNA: TGCAGCGTTGGACGTGGGAGCCCCGGGGAGCTGTTTTTT
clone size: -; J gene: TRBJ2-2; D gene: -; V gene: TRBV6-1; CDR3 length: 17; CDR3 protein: CASKPLSVSAGTGELFF; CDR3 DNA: TGTGCCAGCAAACCACTGAGCGTCTCGGCAGGAACCGGGGAGCTGTTTTTT
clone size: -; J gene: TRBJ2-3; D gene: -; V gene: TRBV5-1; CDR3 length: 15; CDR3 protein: CASSDGRGRTDTQYF; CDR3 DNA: TGCGCCAGCAGCGACGGGAGAGGAAGAACAGATACGCAGTATTTT
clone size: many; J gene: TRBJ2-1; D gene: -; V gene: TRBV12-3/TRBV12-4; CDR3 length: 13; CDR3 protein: CASSPGRRGEQFF; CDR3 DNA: TGTGCCAGCAGCCCGGGACGTCGGGGAGAGCAGTTCTTC
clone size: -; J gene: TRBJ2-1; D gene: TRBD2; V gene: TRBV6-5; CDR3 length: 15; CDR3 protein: CASSYEGLGNNEQFF; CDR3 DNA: TGTGCCAGCAGTTACGAGGGACTAGGGAACAATGAGCAGTTCTTC
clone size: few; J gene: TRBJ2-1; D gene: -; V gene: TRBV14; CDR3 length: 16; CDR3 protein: CASSYLSGSSYNEQFF; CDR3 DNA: TGTGCCAGCAGCTACCTTAGCGGCAGCTCCTACAATGAGCAGTTCTTC
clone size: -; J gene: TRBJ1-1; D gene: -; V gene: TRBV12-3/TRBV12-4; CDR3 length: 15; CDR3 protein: CASSMGGPRITEAFF; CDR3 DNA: TGTGCCAGCAGTATGGGAGGTCCGCGGATCACTGAAGCTTTCTTT
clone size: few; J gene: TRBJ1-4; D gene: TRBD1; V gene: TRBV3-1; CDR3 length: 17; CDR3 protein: CASSQDPGTATNEKLFF; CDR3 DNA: TGTGCCAGCAGCCAGGACCCCGGGACAGCAACTAATGAAAAACTGTTTTTT
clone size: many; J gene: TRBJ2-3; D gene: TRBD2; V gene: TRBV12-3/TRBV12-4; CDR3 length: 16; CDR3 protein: CASTLGLAGATDTQYF; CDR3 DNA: TGTGCCAGCACCTTAGGACTAGCGGGGGCCACAGATACGCAGTATTTT
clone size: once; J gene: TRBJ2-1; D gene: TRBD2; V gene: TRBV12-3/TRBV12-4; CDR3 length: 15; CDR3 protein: CASSLELAAYNEQFF; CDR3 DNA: TGTGCCAGCAGTTTAGAACTAGCGGCATACAATGAGCAGTTCTTC
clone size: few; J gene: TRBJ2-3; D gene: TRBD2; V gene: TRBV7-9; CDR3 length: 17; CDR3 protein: CASSLGALAGSTDTQYF; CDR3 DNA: TGTGCCAGCAGCTTAGGAGCCCTAGCGGGGAGCACAGATACGCAGTATTTT